One and the same sample provided the 20 T cell receptor beta chains below, sequenced in a study of blood T cell repertoires in COVID-19. Profiling relied on immunoSEQ multiplex PCR, and the TCRdb table lists in-frame clones only, not all of them. The sample holds approximately 110,000 clones, approximately 86% seen once. Sequenced input: peripheral blood. The receptors originated from a woman between 45 and 60 years old with active or convalescent COVID-19.

This clone came up a few times. The J gene is TRBJ1-6, the V gene TRBV2, with D perhaps TRBD1 (5 bases). V was shortened by 8 bases and J by 7 bases, with 12 bases between the two germline ends. Germline V gene lookup returns CDR1 SNHLY and CDR2 FYNNEI. The CDR3 is 13 residues long. The CDR3 region is CASQAGLNSPLHF. The CDR3, as DNA: TGTGCCAGCCAGGCAGGGTTAAATTCACCCCTCCACTTT.

The chain links TRBV7-3 to TRBJ2-1; TRBD2 agrees at 12 bases. The CDR3 runs 13 residues. V was clipped by 7 bases and J by 9 bases; unmatched bases: 4. CDR1 is SGHTA, CDR2 FQGTGA, per germline. The CDR3 DNA reads as TGTGCCAGCACCATGACTAGCGGGGGTGAGCAGTTCTTC. Translating gives CASTMTSGGEQFF.

This clone has only a few counts. The chain recombines TRBV30 with TRBJ1-1; a possible D gene is TRBD1 (5 bases). V was cut by 1 base and J by 0 bases, with 15 bases left in between. Per germline, CDR1 GTSNPN and CDR2 SVGIG (reference sequence). The CDR3 runs to 16 residues. The CDR3 region has the DNA TGTGCCTGGAGTGCCCCCTGGGGCCAGTTGAACACTGAAGCTTTCTTT. Translated: CAWSAPWGQLNTEAFF.

This clone was detected only once. This chain connects TRBV4-3 to TRBJ2-3; TRBD2 matches at 12 bases. The CDR3 extends over 15 amino acids. Per the germline V gene, CDR1 is LGHNA and CDR2 is YSLEER. V lost 4 bases and J lost 4; bases outside the gene matches: 3. In DNA form, the CDR3 reads TGCGCCAGCAGCCGGACTAGCGGGACCCCAGATACGCAGTATTTT. This sequence encodes CASSRTSGTPDTQYF.

V and J are TRBV30 and TRBJ1-6; TRBD1 agrees at 8 bases. The germline CDR1 and CDR2 sequences are GTSNPN and SVGIG (reference sequence). The CDR3 sequence is 16 residues long. V shed 2 bases, J shed 15 bases, and the junction held 18 bases outside the gene matches. The CDR3 sequence is CAWSRRTGRKGEDLHF. Here the CDR3 DNA reads TGTGCCTGGAGTAGACGGACAGGGCGCAAGGGAGAGGACCTCCACTTT. The full variable domain, rest sourced from reference TRBV30 and TRBJ1-6, is SQTIHQWPATLVQPVGSPLSLECTVEGTSNPNLYWYRQAAGRGLQLLFYSVGIGQISSEVPQNLSASRPQDRQFILSSKKLLLSDSGFYLCAWSRRTGRKGEDLHFGNGTRLTVT.

This sequence joins TRBV27 and TRBJ2-1, with TRBD1 matching 7 bases. CDR1 and CDR2 (germline): MNHEY, SMNVEV (reference sequence). The CDR3 contains 13 residues. With 8 bases clipped from V and 5 bases from J, the junction kept 6 bases outside the gene matches. Here the CDR3 reads CASGGQRNNEQFF. The CDR3 coding sequence is TGTGCCAGCGGGGGACAGAGGAACAATGAGCAGTTCTTC.

V gene TRBV29-1 combines with J gene TRBJ2-7, with 7 bases aligning to TRBD2. The CDR3 has 11 residues. J was trimmed by 6 bases and V by 4 bases; bases with no gene match: 3. The germline CDR1 and CDR2 sequences are SQVTM and ANQGSEA. The CDR3 sequence: CSVGSSGEQYF. The DNA for the CDR3 is TGCAGCGTTGGGTCTAGCGGCGAGCAGTACTTC.

Here the CDR3 reads CASSQRGSGNTDTQYF. CDR3 bases: TGTGCCAGCAGCCAAAGGGGAAGTGGAAACACAGATACGCAGTATTTT. The rearrangement uses TRBV4-2 and TRBJ2-3; D perhaps matches TRBD1 (5 bases). Trimming stripped 2 bases from V and 2 bases from J, with 14 bases between. Germline V CDR1 and CDR2: LGHNA, YNFKEQ. This CDR3 has 16 amino acids.

V gene TRBV28 combines with J gene TRBJ2-1, with a tentative D call TRBD1 (6 bases). V gave up 4 bases and J gave up 4 bases, with 11 bases separating them. The CDR3 is 14 amino acids. The germline V gene has CDR1 MDHEN and CDR2 SYDVKM. Written as DNA, the CDR3 is TGTGCCAGCAGTTCCGCAGGGGAGTACAATGAGCAGTTCTTC. It specifies CASSSAGEYNEQFF.

This chain links TRBV6-6 with TRBJ1-5, with 9 bases identical to TRBD1. CDR3 length: 16 amino acids. Germline V gene lookup returns CDR1 MNHNY and CDR2 SVGAGI (reference sequence). V was pared by 6 bases and J by 9 bases, with 15 bases of the junction left unmatched. CDR3: CASRQGADGHIRPQHF. The CDR3 region has the DNA TGTGCCAGCAGACAGGGGGCGGACGGTCATATACGGCCCCAGCATTTT.

This rearrangement joins TRBV6-2 or TRBV6-3 to TRBJ1-5; D is ambiguous. Germline CDR1 MNHEY, CDR2 SVGEGT. The CDR3 sequence is 14 residues long. The V gene lost 3 bases and the J gene lost 3 bases, with 9 bases spanning the gap. The CDR3 DNA is TGTGCCAGCAGTTATGCGGGGATCAATCAGCCCCAGCATTTT. Encoded protein: CASSYAGINQPQHF.

The chain has TRBV5-6 and TRBJ2-3; tentative D call: TRBD1 (7 bases). Germline V gene sequence: CDR1 SGHDT, CDR2 YYEEEE. The V gene lost 7 bases and the J gene lost 11 bases, with 26 bases spanning the gap. CDR3 length equals 15 residues. The CDR3 sequence: CASAEGQRGWVRQYF. CDR3 bases: TGTGCCAGCGCGGAGGGACAGAGAGGGTGGGTTAGGCAGTATTTT.

This chain joins TRBV7-2 and TRBJ2-3, with TRBD2 identical over 11 bases. Germline CDR1 is SGHTA and CDR2 is FQGNSA. After removal of 5 bases from V and 2 bases from J, the junction contained 3 bases not matched to a gene. This CDR3 contains 15 residues. CDR3 coding DNA: TGTGCCAGCAGCCGGACTAGCGGGCCCACAGATACGCAGTATTTT. This encodes CASSRTSGPTDTQYF.

The V gene is TRBV5-5, the J gene TRBJ2-1; D call uncertain. In germline, CDR1 is SGHKS, CDR2 YYEKEE (reference sequence). V dropped 1 base and J dropped 7 bases, with 15 bases sitting between them. This CDR3 is built from 15 residues. The CDR3 DNA reads TGTGCCAGCAGCTTGAGGCTAGAAACACTAAATGAGCAGTTCTTC. It is translated as CASSLRLETLNEQFF.

V gene TRBV14 combines with J gene TRBJ2-7; D not certain. V was clipped by 2 bases and J by 0 bases, with 8 bases between them. The CDR3 has 14 amino acids. CDR1 SGHDN and CDR2 FVKESK come from the germline V gene. The chain's CDR3 is CASSQKRSSYEQYF. The CDR3, as DNA: TGTGCCAGCAGCCAAAAAAGGAGCTCCTACGAGCAGTACTTC.

This rearrangement joins TRBV10-3 to TRBJ1-5; 10 bases line up with TRBD1. Germline V lookup: CDR1 ENHRY, CDR2 SYGVKD. Trimming took 2 bases from V and 4 from J; bases not matched to a gene: 5. The CDR3 is 16 amino acids. CDR3 sequence reads: CAISEPGQGKNQPQHF. The CDR3, as DNA: TGTGCCATCAGTGAGCCGGGACAGGGGAAGAATCAGCCCCAGCATTTT.

V gene TRBV11-3 combines with J gene TRBJ1-1; TRBD1 matches 9 bases. CDR3 size: 15 residues. Germline lookup yields CDR1 SGHNT and CDR2 YENEEA. With 5 bases clipped from V and 4 bases from J, the junction kept 8 bases outside the gene matches. The DNA for the CDR3 is TGTGCCAGCAGCCCTTCAACAGGGGGCCGCACTGAAGCTTTCTTT. Its translation: CASSPSTGGRTEAFF.

The genes are TRBV28 and TRBJ1-5; 7 bases are shared with TRBD1. The CDR3 spans 18 residues. Germline V gene data show CDR1 as MDHEN and CDR2 as SYDVKM. With V trimmed by 0 bases and J by 5 bases, 13 bases remained unmatched. CDR3 coding DNA: TGTGCCAGCAGTTTATGGGGAAGCTTTGACAGGGAGGATCAGCCCCAGCATTTT. Translated: CASSLWGSFDREDQPQHF.

The J gene is TRBJ1-1, the V gene TRBV7-8; D perhaps matches TRBD1 (5 bases). This CDR3 region has 16 residues. V lost 1 base to trimming and J lost 8 bases, with 20 bases between them. The germline V gene encodes CDR1 SGHVS and CDR2 FQNEAQ. The CDR3 DNA sequence: TGTGCCAGCAGCTTAGTCGGCCTTGACAGCAACAAAGAAGCTTTCTTT. It is translated as CASSLVGLDSNKEAFF.

The gene calls are TRBV27 and TRBJ1-5; 7 bases map to TRBD1. Germline assignment: CDR1 MNHEY and CDR2 SMNVEV (reference sequence). V lost 5 bases and J lost 1; bases outside the gene matches: 2. The CDR3 extends over 14 amino acids. This CDR3 is CASSPGGSNQPQHF. CDR3 DNA sequence: TGTGCCAGCAGTCCAGGGGGGAGCAATCAGCCCCAGCATTTT.